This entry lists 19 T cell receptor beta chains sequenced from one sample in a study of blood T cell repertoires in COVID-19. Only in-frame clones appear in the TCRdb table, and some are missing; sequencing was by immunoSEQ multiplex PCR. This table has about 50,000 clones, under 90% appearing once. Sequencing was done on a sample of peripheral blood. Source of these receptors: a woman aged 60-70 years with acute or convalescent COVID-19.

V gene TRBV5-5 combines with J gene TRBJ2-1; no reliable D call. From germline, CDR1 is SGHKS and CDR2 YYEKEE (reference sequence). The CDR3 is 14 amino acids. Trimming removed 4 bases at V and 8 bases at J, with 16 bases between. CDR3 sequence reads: CASSPVSASDEQFF. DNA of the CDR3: TGTGCCAGCAGCCCGGTCTCTGCCTCGGATGAGCAGTTCTTC. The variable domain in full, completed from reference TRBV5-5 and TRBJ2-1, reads DAGVTQSPTHLIKTRGQQVTLRCSPISGHKSVSWYQQVLGQGPQFIFQYYEKEERGRGNFPDRFSARQFPNYSSELNVNALLLGDSALYLCASSPVSASDEQFFGPGTRLTVL.

The CDR3 spells CATSGGREAQPQHF. The CDR3 DNA is TGTGCCACCAGCGGTGGAAGGGAGGCTCAGCCCCAGCATTTT. The chain combines TRBV15 with TRBJ1-5; no clear D gene. CDR3 size: 14 residues. Trimming left V 5 bases short and J 6 bases short, with 14 bases between. The germline V gene encodes CDR1 LNHNV and CDR2 YYDKDF (reference sequence).

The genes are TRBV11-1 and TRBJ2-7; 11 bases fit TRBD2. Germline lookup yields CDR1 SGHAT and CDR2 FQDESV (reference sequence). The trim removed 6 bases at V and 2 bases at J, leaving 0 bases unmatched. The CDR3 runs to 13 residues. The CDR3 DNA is TGTGCCAGCAGACTAGCGGGAGCCTACGAGCAGTACTTC. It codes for CASRLAGAYEQYF.

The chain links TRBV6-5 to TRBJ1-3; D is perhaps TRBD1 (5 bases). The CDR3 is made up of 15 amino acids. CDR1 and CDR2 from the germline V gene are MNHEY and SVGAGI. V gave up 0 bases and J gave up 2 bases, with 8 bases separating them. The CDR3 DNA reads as TGTGCCAGCAGTTACTCGGTGACAGCTGGAAACACCATATATTTT. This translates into CASSYSVTAGNTIYF.

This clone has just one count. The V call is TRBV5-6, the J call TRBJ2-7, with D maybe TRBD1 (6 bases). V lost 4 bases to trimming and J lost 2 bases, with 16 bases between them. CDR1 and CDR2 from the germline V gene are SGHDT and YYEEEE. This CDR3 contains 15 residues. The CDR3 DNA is TGTGCCAGCAGCCCCAGGCGTCACAGGGCCTACGAGCAGTACTTC. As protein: CASSPRRHRAYEQYF.

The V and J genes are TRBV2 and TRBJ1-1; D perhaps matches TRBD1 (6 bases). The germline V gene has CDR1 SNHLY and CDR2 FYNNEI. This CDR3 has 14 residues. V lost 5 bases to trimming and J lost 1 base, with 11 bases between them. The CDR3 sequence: CASSPGTPNTEAFF. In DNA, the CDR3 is TGTGCCAGCAGTCCCGGGACACCGAACACTGAAGCTTTCTTT.

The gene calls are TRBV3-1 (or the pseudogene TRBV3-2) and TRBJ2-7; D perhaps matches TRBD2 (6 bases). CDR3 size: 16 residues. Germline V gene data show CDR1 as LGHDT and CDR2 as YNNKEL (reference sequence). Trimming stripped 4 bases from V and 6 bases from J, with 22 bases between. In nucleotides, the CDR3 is TGTGCCAGCAGCCCTCAGGACCGGGGGAGCCTTGGCGAGCAGTACTTC. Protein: CASSPQDRGSLGEQYF.

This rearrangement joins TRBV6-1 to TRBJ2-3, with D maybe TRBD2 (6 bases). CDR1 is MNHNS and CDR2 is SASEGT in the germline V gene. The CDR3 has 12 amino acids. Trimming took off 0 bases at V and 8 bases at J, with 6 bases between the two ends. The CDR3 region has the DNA TGTGCCAGCAGTGAAGCGGGGGGTACGCAGTATTTT. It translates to CASSEAGGTQYF.

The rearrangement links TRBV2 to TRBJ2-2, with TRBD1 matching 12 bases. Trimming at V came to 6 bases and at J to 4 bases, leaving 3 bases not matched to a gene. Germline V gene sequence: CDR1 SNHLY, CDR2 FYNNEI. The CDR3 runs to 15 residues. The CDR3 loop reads CASRGQGAGTGELFF. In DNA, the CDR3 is TGTGCCAGCAGGGGACAGGGGGCGGGCACCGGGGAGCTGTTTTTT.

CDR3 sequence (DNA): TGTGCCAGCAACCCGGGGTTATACGAGCAGTACTTC. This translates into CASNPGLYEQYF. The chain recombines TRBV2 with TRBJ2-7; tentative D call: TRBD2 (5 bases). Germline V lookup: CDR1 SNHLY, CDR2 FYNNEI. The ends were cut back, 7 bases at V and 4 bases at J, with 11 bases in the middle. The CDR3 has 12 residues. Combining the CDR3 with reference TRBV2 and TRBJ2-7 gives the whole variable domain EPEVTQTPSHQVTQMGQEVILRCVPISNHLYFYWYRQILGQKVEFLVSFYNNEISEKSEIFDDQFSVERPDGSNFTLKIRSTKLEDSAMYFCASNPGLYEQYFGPGTRLTVT.

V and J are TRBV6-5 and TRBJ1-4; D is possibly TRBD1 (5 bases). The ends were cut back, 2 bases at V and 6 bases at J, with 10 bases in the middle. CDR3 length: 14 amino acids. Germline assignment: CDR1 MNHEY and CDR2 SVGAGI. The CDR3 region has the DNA TGTGCCAGCAGTTACGGCGGGGGTGATGAAAAACTGTTTTTT. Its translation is CASSYGGGDEKLFF.

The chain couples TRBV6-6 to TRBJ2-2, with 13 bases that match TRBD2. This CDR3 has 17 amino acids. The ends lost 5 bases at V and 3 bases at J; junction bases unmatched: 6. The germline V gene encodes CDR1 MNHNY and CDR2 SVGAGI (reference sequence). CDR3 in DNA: TGTGCCAGCAGTCCACTAGCGGGGGGGCCGGACACCGGGGAGCTGTTTTTT. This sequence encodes CASSPLAGGPDTGELFF.

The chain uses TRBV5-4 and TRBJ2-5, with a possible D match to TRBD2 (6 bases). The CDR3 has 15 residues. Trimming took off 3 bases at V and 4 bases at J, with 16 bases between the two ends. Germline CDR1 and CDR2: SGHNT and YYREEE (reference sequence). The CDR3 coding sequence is TGTGCCAGCAGCTCGGGGACGGGGGTAGCAGAGACCCAGTACTTC. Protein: CASSSGTGVAETQYF.

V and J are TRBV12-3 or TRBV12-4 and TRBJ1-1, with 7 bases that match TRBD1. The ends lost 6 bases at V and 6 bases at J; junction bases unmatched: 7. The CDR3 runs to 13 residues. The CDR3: CASRHRQGPEAFF. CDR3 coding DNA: TGTGCCAGCAGACACAGACAGGGCCCTGAAGCTTTCTTT.

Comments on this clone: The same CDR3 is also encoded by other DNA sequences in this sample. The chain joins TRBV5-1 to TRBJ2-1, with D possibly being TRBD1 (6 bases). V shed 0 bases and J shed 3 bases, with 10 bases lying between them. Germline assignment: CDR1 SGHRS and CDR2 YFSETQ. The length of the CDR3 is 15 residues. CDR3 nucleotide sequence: TGCGCCAGCAGCTTGGCAGGGGCGGACTACAATGAGCAGTTCTTC. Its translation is CASSLAGADYNEQFF. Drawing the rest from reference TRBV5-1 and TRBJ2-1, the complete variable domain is KAGVTQTPRYLIKTRGQQVTLSCSPISGHRSVSWYQQTPGQGLQFLFEYFSETQRNKGNFPGRFSGRQFSNSRSEMNVSTLELGDSALYLCASSLAGADYNEQFFGPGTRLTVL.

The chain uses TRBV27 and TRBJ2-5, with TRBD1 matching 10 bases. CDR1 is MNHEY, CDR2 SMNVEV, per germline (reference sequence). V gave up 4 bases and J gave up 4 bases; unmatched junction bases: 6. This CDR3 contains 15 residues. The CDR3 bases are TGTGCCAGCAGTTCCGACAGGGGGCGATCAGAGACCCAGTACTTC. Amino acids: CASSSDRGRSETQYF.

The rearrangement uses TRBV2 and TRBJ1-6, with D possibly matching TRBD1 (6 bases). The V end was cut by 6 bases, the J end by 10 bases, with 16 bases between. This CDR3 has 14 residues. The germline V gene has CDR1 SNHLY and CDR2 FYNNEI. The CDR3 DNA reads TGTGCCAGCAGACACAGGGTTTTAGGATCACCCCTCCACTTT. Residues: CASRHRVLGSPLHF.

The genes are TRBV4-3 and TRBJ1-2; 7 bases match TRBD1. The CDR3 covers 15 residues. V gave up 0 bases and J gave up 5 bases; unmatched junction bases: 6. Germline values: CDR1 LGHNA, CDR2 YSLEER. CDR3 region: CASSQDGAGGYGYTF. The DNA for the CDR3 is TGCGCCAGCAGCCAAGATGGGGCAGGGGGTTATGGCTACACCTTC.

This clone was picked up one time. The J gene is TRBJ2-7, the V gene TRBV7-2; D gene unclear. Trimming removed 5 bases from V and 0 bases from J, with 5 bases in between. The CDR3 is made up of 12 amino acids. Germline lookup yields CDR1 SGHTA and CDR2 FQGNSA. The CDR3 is CASSPSSYEQYF. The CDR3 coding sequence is TGTGCCAGCAGCCCCAGCTCCTACGAGCAGTACTTC.